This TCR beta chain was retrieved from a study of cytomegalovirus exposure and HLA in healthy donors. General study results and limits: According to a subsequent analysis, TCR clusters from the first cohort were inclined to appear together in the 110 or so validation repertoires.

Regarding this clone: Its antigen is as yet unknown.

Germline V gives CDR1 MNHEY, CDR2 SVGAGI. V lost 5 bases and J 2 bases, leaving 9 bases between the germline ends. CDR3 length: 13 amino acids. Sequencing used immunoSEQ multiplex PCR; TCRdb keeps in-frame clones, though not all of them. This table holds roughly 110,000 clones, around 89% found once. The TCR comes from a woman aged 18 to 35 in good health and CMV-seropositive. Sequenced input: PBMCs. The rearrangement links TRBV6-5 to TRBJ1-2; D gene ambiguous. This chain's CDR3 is CASSTAVNYGYTF. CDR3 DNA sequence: TGTGCCAGCAGTACGGCGGTAAACTATGGCTACACCTTC.